This T cell receptor beta chain was captured in a study of blood T cells in healthy people across ages. With regard to this clonotype: Antigen unknown.

The CDR3 loop spans 15 amino acids. CDR1 and CDR2 (germline): SGHDT, YYEEEE. J lost 1 base, V lost 3 bases, and 6 bases had no gene match. General study findings and limits: Diversity was higher, and naive CD4+ cells more numerous, in long-lived donors than in aged donors.

Sample-barcoded 5' priming and a J-beta primer mix drove a second PCR of roughly 7 to 11 cycles. TCRdb independently ran MiXCR on the 5' RACE reads; one entry per CDR3 protein. The sample records about 2 million distinct CDR3 sequences, about 49% being singletons. Donors were systemically healthy Caucasian individuals from Russia aged roughly 6 to 100 years. The sequence came from a woman between 35 and 50 years old in good health. Sequences were obtained from blood. The V and J genes are TRBV5-6 and TRBJ1-2, with TRBD1 matching 7 bases. Here the CDR3 DNA reads TGTGCCAGCAGCTCAGGGACAGCTCTTAACTATGGCTACACCTTC. This codes for CASSSGTALNYGYTF.